These 28 T cell receptor beta chains originate from one sample sequenced in a study of blood T cell repertoires in COVID-19. Profiled with immunoSEQ multiplex PCR; TCRdb holds only in-frame clones, not every one. The sample includes about 110,000 clones, less than 85% of them seen just once. Sequencing was performed on peripheral blood. The receptors were sampled from a human donor with acute or convalescent COVID-19. The donor label of this sample is uncertain.

The genes are TRBV18 and TRBJ2-7; possibly TRBD1 for D (6 bases). The V and J ends lost 3 bases and 5 bases respectively, with 11 bases between them. This CDR3 has 13 amino acids. From germline, CDR1 is KGHSH and CDR2 LQKENI. The CDR3 region is CASSPSRGDEQYV. CDR3 DNA: TGTGCCAGCTCACCCTCCAGGGGTGACGAGCAGTACGTC.

The chain is built from TRBV6-5 and TRBJ2-2, with 7 bases identical to TRBD2. J gave up 3 bases and V 2 bases, and 3 bases lay outside the gene matches. CDR3 length: 15 residues. Germline CDR1 MNHEY, CDR2 SVGAGI. CDR3 amino acids: CASSYRGVDTGELFF. CDR3 bases: TGTGCCAGCAGTTACCGGGGGGTCGACACCGGGGAGCTGTTTTTT.

V and J are TRBV7-9 and TRBJ2-5, with D possibly being TRBD1 (6 bases). Trimming left V 5 bases short and J 7 bases short, with 11 bases between. Germline CDR1 reads SEHNR; CDR2 reads FQNEAQ (reference sequence). CDR3 size: 12 residues. Written as DNA, the CDR3 is TGTGCCAGCAGCCTACCCAGGGGGACCCAGTACTTC. This translates into CASSLPRGTQYF.

The chain combines TRBV5-1 with TRBJ2-5, with 12 bases that match TRBD2. The CDR3 has 15 amino acids. Losses at the gene ends were 6 bases for V and 1 base for J; bases not matched to a gene: 4. Germline V gives CDR1 SGHRS, CDR2 YFSETQ. CDR3 DNA sequence: TGCGCCAGCACTACTAGCGGGGGGAGCCAAGAGACCCAGTACTTC. Residues: CASTTSGGSQETQYF. The full variable domain, completed using reference TRBV5-1 and TRBJ2-5, is KAGVTQTPRYLIKTRGQQVTLSCSPISGHRSVSWYQQTPGQGLQFLFEYFSETQRNKGNFPGRFSGRQFSNSRSEMNVSTLELGDSALYLCASTTSGGSQETQYFGPGTRLLVL.

The V and J genes are TRBV5-1 and TRBJ1-2; D perhaps matches TRBD1 (6 bases). The germline CDR1 and CDR2 sequences are SGHRS and YFSETQ. Trimming pared 0 bases from V and 2 bases from J, leaving 11 bases between. The CDR3 is 15 amino acids. CDR3: CASSLDGQPNYGYTF. The CDR3 DNA follows: TGCGCCAGCAGCTTGGATGGACAGCCAAACTATGGCTACACCTTC.

This chain uses TRBV5-4 with TRBJ2-3; TRBD2 matches 7 bases. The junction had 7 bases not matched to a gene; V was cut back by 0 bases and J by 6 bases. From germline, CDR1 is SGHNT and CDR2 YYREEE (reference sequence). CDR3 size: 15 residues. CDR3 coding DNA: TGTGCCAGCAGCTTGGGAACTAGCGTACGGGATACGCAGTATTTT. The encoded protein is CASSLGTSVRDTQYF. Based on the CDR3 plus reference TRBV5-4 and TRBJ2-3, the full variable domain is ETGVTQSPTHLIKTRGQQVTLRCSSQSGHNTVSWYQQALGQGPQFIFQYYREEENGRGNFPPRFSGLQFPNYSSELNVNALELDDSALYLCASSLGTSVRDTQYFGPGTRLTVL.

The V gene is TRBV28, the J gene TRBJ1-6; D remains unclear. Germline V gene lookup returns CDR1 MDHEN and CDR2 SYDVKM. The germline V and J ends were trimmed by 4 bases and 7 bases, with 5 bases remaining between them. The CDR3 is 12 amino acids. CDR3 region: CASSSRNSPLHF. The CDR3, as DNA: TGTGCCAGCAGTTCTCGGAATTCACCCCTCCACTTT.

V usage is TRBV4-2 and J usage is TRBJ2-7, with D perhaps matching TRBD2 (6 bases). V was pared by 0 bases and J by 0 bases, with 12 bases between. The germline CDR1 and CDR2 sequences are LGHNA and YNFKEQ. The CDR3 length is 16 residues. Written as DNA, the CDR3 is TGTGCCAGCAGCCAAGAGGCGGGACTGAGCTCCTACGAGCAGTACTTC. Its translation is CASSQEAGLSSYEQYF.

The chain is built from TRBV21-1 and TRBJ1-5. TRBV21-1 counts as a pseudogene. The CDR3 is made up of 15 amino acids. The CDR3 nucleotides are TGTGCCAGCAGCAAAGGGCGGGAAGGCAATCAGCCCCAGCATTTT. Protein: CASSKGREGNQPQHF.

This clone has a handful of counts. The J gene is TRBJ1-3, the V gene TRBV4-1; 7 positions match TRBD1. The CDR3 loop spans 14 amino acids. Losses at the gene ends were 1 base for V and 8 bases for J; bases not matched to a gene: 5. Per germline, CDR1 MGHRA and CDR2 YSYEKL. CDR3 nucleotides: TGCGCCAGCAGCCAAGTTAGGGGGCGAGACACCATATATTTT. Translation: CASSQVRGRDTIYF.

J is TRBJ2-5 and V is TRBV10-3; TRBD1 matches 7 bases. This CDR3 has 12 residues. The V segment lost 9 bases and the J segment 1 base; nucleotides outside the gene matches: 2. Germline lookup yields CDR1 ENHRY and CDR2 SYGVKD. This chain's CDR3 is CAIQGSQETQYF. The CDR3 DNA reads TGTGCCATACAGGGGAGCCAAGAGACCCAGTACTTC.

The V and J genes are TRBV2 and TRBJ2-3; the match to TRBD2 covers 13 bases. The length of the CDR3 is 16 residues. V shed 5 bases and J 2 bases; nucleotides not matched to a gene: 4. Germline CDR1 and CDR2: SNHLY and FYNNEI. CDR3 in amino acids: CASSRTSGGNTDTQYF. CDR3 DNA: TGTGCCAGCAGTCGGACTAGCGGGGGTAACACAGATACGCAGTATTTT.

V usage is TRBV19 and J usage is TRBJ1-1, with D maybe TRBD1 (6 bases). CDR1 is LNHDA and CDR2 is SQIVND in the germline V gene (reference sequence). V was shortened by 3 bases and J by 2 bases, with 7 bases between the two germline ends. The CDR3 runs 13 residues. CDR3 bases: TGTGCCAGTAGTATGGACAGTAACACTGAAGCTTTCTTT. The encoded protein is CASSMDSNTEAFF. Full variable domain (outside the CDR3, taken from reference TRBV19 and TRBJ1-1): DGGITQSPKYLFRKEGQNVTLSCEQNLNHDAMYWYRQDPGQGLRLIYYSQIVNDFQKGDIAEGYSVSREKKESFPLTVTSAQKNPTAFYLCASSMDSNTEAFFGQGTRLTVV.

This chain joins TRBV6-1 and TRBJ1-6; D gene ambiguous. Trimming pared 2 bases from V and 11 bases from J, leaving 13 bases between. The germline gives CDR1 MNHNS, CDR2 SASEGT. There are 14 residues in the CDR3. Here the CDR3 DNA reads TGTGCCAGCAGTGAAACACGGGGAAGGACACCCCTCCACTTT. This encodes CASSETRGRTPLHF.

This clone was observed a handful of times. The chain joins TRBV20-1 to TRBJ2-3; D might be TRBD2 (5 bases). V shed 3 bases and J shed 5 bases, with 15 bases lying between them. The CDR3 is made up of 14 amino acids. Germline CDR1 reads DFQATT; CDR2 reads SNEGSKA (reference sequence). CDR3 amino acids: CSASIGGPEDTQYF. The DNA of the CDR3 is TGCAGTGCTAGTATTGGCGGGCCGGAAGATACGCAGTATTTT.

This clone was observed a handful of times. The CDR3 protein is CASSQDPTGSNQPQHF. The CDR3 DNA sequence: TGCGCCAGCAGCCAAGATCCAACAGGTAGCAATCAGCCCCAGCATTTT. V gene TRBV4-1 combines with J gene TRBJ1-5, with D perhaps TRBD1 (5 bases). CDR1 MGHRA and CDR2 YSYEKL come from the germline V gene. V lost 0 bases and J 0 bases, leaving 9 bases between the germline ends. This CDR3 has 16 amino acids.

The V gene is TRBV1, the J gene TRBJ1-2; the table's D call TRBD1 went unverified against the DNA. TRBV1 is marked as a pseudogene. The CDR3 runs to 17 residues. This CDR3 is CTSSQPGTGKKNYGYTF. DNA for the CDR3: TGCACCAGCAGCCAACCCGGGACAGGGAAAAAAAACTATGGCTACACCTTC.

The J gene is TRBJ2-3, the V gene TRBV7-2, with TRBD2 matching over 8 bases. The CDR3 loop spans 14 amino acids. J gave up 5 bases and V 5 bases, and 6 bases lay outside the gene matches. Germline-derived CDR1 and CDR2 are SGHTA and FQGNSA. CDR3 coding DNA: TGTGCCAGCAGCCTCCAGCGGGGGTTAGATACGCAGTATTTT. It specifies CASSLQRGLDTQYF. Based on the CDR3 plus reference TRBV7-2 and TRBJ2-3, the full variable domain is GAGVSQSPSNKVTEKGKDVELRCDPISGHTALYWYRQSLGQGLEFLIYFQGNSAPDKSGLPSDRFSAERTGGSVSTLTIQRTQQEDSAVYLCASSLQRGLDTQYFGPGTRLTVL.

The V and J genes are TRBV6-1 and TRBJ2-7, with a weak D call TRBD1 (6 bases). The CDR3 covers 15 residues. Trimming stripped 2 bases from V and 3 bases from J, with 14 bases between. Germline V gene data show CDR1 as MNHNS and CDR2 as SASEGT. CDR3 protein: CASSEWGRVNYEQYV. CDR3 bases: TGTGCCAGCAGTGAATGGGGGCGGGTGAACTACGAGCAGTACGTC.

The CDR3 spells CASSGGTGSTGNTIYF. CDR3 DNA: TGTGCCAGCAGTGGAGGGACAGGATCAACTGGAAACACCATATATTTT. The chain couples TRBV25-1 to TRBJ1-3, with TRBD1 matching 8 bases. The V segment lost 4 bases and the J segment 2 bases; nucleotides outside the gene matches: 7. Germline assignment: CDR1 MGHDK and CDR2 SYGVNS. The CDR3 totals 16 residues.

This clone showed up just a few times. The chain joins TRBV6-6 to TRBJ2-3, with 7 bases that match TRBD1. Germline V lookup: CDR1 MNHNY, CDR2 SVGAGI (reference sequence). This CDR3 has 13 amino acids. V lost 7 bases, J lost 6 bases, and 7 bases stayed unmatched. CDR3 sequence: CASTNRGADTQYF. The CDR3 nucleotides read TGTGCCAGCACTAACAGGGGCGCGGATACGCAGTATTTT.

The chain is built from TRBV12-3 or TRBV12-4 and TRBJ2-7, with 7 bases aligning to TRBD1. The CDR3 contains 13 residues. The J segment lost 2 bases and the V segment lost 6 bases, leaving 4 bases of the junction unmatched. CDR3 nucleotides: TGTGCCAGCAGGGAAACAGGGGCCTACGAGCAGTACTTC. Encoded protein: CASRETGAYEQYF.

As for this clone: In the same sample, other DNA sequences code for this CDR3. The J gene is TRBJ2-1, the V gene TRBV3-1 (or the pseudogene TRBV3-2); 7 nucleotides line up with TRBD2. CDR3 size: 15 residues. J gave up 4 bases and V 4 bases, and 7 bases lay outside the gene matches. Per germline, CDR1 LGHDT and CDR2 YNNKEL (reference sequence). The CDR3 is CASSLRLAGYNEQFF. CDR3 in DNA: TGTGCCAGCAGCCTCCGACTAGCTGGGTACAATGAGCAGTTCTTC.

J is TRBJ1-2 and V is TRBV7-9, with a weak D call TRBD1 (5 bases). The germline V and J ends were trimmed by 5 bases and 4 bases, with 20 bases remaining between them. The germline CDR1 and CDR2 sequences are SEHNR and FQNEAQ (reference sequence). This CDR3 has 16 amino acids. The CDR3 sequence is CASSRGGGGGIYGYTF. The CDR3, as DNA: TGTGCCAGCAGCCGAGGTGGGGGAGGCGGGATCTATGGCTACACCTTC.

This chain uses TRBV19 with TRBJ2-2; D gene ambiguous. V was cut by 9 bases and J by 6 bases, with 14 bases left in between. The germline V gene has CDR1 LNHDA and CDR2 SQIVND (reference sequence). This CDR3 has 13 residues. DNA for the CDR3: TGTGCCAGCTCATCGTTCTACGCCGGGGAGCTGTTTTTT. Its translation: CASSSFYAGELFF.

This clone was seen at least ten times. The chain combines TRBV3-1 (or the pseudogene TRBV3-2) with TRBJ1-1, with D hard to call. The CDR3 spans 14 residues. CDR1 is LGHDT, CDR2 YNNKEL, per germline (reference sequence). V dropped 1 base and J dropped 3 bases, with 9 bases sitting between them. The CDR3 DNA follows: TGTGCCAGCAGCCAAGTAGGAGGGTACACTGAAGCTTTCTTT. It is translated as CASSQVGGYTEAFF.

This chain links TRBV15 with TRBJ1-1, with TRBD1 matching 7 bases. V was pared by 4 bases and J by 5 bases, with 4 bases of the junction left unmatched. The CDR3 is 13 residues long. The V gene's germline CDR1 is LNHNV and CDR2 YYDKDF (reference sequence). In nucleotides, the CDR3 is TGTGCCACCAGCACAGGGGGAGGTACTGAAGCTTTCTTT. Protein: CATSTGGGTEAFF.

The chain links TRBV2 to TRBJ1-1; D remains ambiguous. V shed 7 bases and J shed 3 bases, with 12 bases lying between them. Germline V lookup: CDR1 SNHLY, CDR2 FYNNEI. CDR3 length: 13 residues. The chain's CDR3 is CASTLTRDTEAFF. The CDR3 nucleotides are TGTGCCAGCACCCTTACCCGGGACACTGAAGCTTTCTTT.